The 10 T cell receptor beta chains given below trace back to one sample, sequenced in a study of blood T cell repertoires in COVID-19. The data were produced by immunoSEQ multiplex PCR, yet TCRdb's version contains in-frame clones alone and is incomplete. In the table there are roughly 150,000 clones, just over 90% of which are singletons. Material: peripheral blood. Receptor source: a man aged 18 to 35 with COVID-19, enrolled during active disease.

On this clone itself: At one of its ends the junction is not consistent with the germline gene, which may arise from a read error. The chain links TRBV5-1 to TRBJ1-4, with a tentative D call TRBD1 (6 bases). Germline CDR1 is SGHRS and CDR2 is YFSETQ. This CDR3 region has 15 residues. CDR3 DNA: TGCGCCAGCAGCCCTGGTGGGGGCTTTAATGAAAAACTGCTTTTT. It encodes CASSPGGGFNEKLLF.

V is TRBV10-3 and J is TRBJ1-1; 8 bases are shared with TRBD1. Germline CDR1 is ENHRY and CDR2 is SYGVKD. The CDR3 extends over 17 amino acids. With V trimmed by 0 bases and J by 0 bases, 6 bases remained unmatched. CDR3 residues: CAISESRGTGMNTEAFF. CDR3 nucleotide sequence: TGTGCCATCAGTGAGTCGAGGGGGACAGGAATGAACACTGAAGCTTTCTTT.

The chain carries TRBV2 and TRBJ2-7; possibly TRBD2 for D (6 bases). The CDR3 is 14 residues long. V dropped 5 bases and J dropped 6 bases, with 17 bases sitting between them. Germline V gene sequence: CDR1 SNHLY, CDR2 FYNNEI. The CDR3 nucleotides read TGTGCCAGCAGTTTTTCGGGACTCGGGAGCGAGCAGTACTTC. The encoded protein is CASSFSGLGSEQYF.

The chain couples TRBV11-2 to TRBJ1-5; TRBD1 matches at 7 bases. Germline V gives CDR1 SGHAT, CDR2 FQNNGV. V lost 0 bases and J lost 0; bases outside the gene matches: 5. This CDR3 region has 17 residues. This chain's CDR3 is CASSLDLTGDSNQPQHF. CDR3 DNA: TGTGCCAGCAGCTTAGATCTTACAGGGGATAGCAATCAGCCCCAGCATTTT.

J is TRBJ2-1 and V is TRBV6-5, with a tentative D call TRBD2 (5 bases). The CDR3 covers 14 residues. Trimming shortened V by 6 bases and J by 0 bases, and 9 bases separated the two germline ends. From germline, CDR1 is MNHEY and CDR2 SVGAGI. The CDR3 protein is CASSLANSYNEQFF. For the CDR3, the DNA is TGTGCCAGCAGCTTAGCGAACTCCTACAATGAGCAGTTCTTC.

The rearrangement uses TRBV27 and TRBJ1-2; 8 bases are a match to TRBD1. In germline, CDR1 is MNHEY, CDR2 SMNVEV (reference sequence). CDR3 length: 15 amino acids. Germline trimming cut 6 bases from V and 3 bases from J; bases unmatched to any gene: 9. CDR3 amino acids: CASRGSDRADYGYTF. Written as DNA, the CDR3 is TGTGCCAGCAGGGGATCGGACAGGGCTGACTATGGCTACACCTTC.

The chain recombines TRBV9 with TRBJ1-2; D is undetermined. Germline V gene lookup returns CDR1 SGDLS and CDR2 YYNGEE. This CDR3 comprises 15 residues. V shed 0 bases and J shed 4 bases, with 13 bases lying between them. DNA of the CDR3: TGTGCCAGCAGCGTAGGGTTTACGGGGTCCTATGGCTACACCTTC. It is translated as CASSVGFTGSYGYTF.

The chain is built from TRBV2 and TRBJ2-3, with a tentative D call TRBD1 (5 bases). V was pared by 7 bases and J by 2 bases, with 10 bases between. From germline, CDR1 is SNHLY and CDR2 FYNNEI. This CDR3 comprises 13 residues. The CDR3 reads CASMGRYTDTQYF. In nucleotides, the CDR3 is TGTGCCAGCATGGGGCGATACACAGATACGCAGTATTTT.

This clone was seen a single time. The CDR3 DNA is TGTGCCAGCAGCTCCACCGGGTCGGACGAGCAGTACTTC. Its protein is CASSSTGSDEQYF. V is TRBV7-6 and J is TRBJ2-7; no definite D call. Germline V lookup: CDR1 SGHVS, CDR2 FNYEAQ. The CDR3 loop spans 13 amino acids. The V and J ends lost 4 bases and 5 bases respectively, with 12 bases between them.

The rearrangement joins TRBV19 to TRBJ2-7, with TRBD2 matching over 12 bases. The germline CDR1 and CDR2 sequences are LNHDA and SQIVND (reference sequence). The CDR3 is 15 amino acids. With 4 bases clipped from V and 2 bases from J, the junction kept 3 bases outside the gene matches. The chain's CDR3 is CASSTTSGSTYEQYF. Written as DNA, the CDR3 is TGTGCCAGTAGTACGACTAGCGGGAGTACCTACGAGCAGTACTTC.